This TCR beta chain was identified in a study of blood T cell repertoires in COVID-19. Overall study: Collection of acute and convalescent COVID-19 samples took place in the United States, Italy and Spain. PBMCs, B-cell-depleted T cells, or T cells were the source of the cDNA or gDNA that made up the material.

The CDR3 extends over 15 amino acids. V was pared by 6 bases and J by 0 bases, with 12 bases between. Germline lookup yields CDR1 MNHEY and CDR2 SVGAGI. Methods used by the authors: Reference gene primer amplification in the assay estimated nucleated cell counts. The table came from immunoSEQ multiplex PCR; TCRdb's copy has only in-frame clones and leaves some out. Clonal size and the V and J genes are those of that table, whereas D and trimming came from the DNA. The profile shows about 90,000 clones, 70% to 90% of them singletons. One Seattle source followed patients from active infection through their disease course.

The sequence was obtained from a man aged 45-65 years with COVID-19, enrolled during active disease. This chain joins TRBV6-5 and TRBJ1-3; D perhaps matches TRBD1 (6 bases). Material: peripheral blood. The CDR3 loop reads CASRTQGYSGNTIYF. The CDR3 nucleotides read TGTGCCAGCAGAACACAGGGCTACTCTGGAAACACCATATATTTT.